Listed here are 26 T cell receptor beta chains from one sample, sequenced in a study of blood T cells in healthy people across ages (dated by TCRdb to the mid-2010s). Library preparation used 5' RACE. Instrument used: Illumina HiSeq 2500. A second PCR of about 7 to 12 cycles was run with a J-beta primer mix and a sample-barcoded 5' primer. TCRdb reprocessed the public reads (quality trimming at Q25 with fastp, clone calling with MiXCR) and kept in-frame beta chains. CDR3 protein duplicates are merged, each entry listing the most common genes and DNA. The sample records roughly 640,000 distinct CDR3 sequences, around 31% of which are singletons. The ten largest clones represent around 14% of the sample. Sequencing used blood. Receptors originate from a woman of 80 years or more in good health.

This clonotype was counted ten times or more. The CDR3 region has the DNA TGTGCCAGCAGTTACTCGGCCGGGAACACTGAAGCTTTCTTT. This gives the protein CASSYSAGNTEAFF. The J gene is TRBJ1-1, the V gene TRBV6-6; no definite D call. Germline loops: CDR1 MNHNY, CDR2 SVGAGI (reference sequence). The CDR3 extends over 14 amino acids. The V end was cut by 0 bases, the J end by 1 base, with 6 bases between.

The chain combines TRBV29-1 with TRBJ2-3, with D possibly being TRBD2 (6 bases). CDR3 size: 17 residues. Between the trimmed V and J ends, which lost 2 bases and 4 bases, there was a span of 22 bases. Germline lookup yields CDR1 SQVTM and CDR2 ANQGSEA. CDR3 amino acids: CSVERPSGWAPPDTQYF. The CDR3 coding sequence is TGCAGCGTTGAACGTCCCAGCGGGTGGGCCCCCCCAGATACGCAGTATTTT.

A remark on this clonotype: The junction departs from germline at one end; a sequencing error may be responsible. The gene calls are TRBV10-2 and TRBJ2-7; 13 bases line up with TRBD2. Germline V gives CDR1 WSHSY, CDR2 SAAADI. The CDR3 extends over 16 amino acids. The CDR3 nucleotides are TGTGCCAGCAGTTCCGGACTAGCGGGAGTTGACTACGAGCAGTACTTC. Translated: CASSSGLAGVDYEQYF.

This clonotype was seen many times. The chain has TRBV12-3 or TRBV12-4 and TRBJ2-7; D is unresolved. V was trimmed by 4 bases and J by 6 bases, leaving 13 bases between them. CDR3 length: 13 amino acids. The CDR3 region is CASSSDSVGEQYF. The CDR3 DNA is TGTGCCAGCAGTTCCGATTCCGTCGGCGAGCAGTACTTC.

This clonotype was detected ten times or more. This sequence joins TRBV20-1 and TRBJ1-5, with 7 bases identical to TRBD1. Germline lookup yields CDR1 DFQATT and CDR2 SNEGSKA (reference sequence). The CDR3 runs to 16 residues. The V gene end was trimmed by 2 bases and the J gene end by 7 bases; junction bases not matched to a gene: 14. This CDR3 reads CSARPSRDSGFQPQHF. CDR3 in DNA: TGCAGTGCTAGACCCAGCCGGGACAGTGGATTCCAGCCCCAGCATTTT.

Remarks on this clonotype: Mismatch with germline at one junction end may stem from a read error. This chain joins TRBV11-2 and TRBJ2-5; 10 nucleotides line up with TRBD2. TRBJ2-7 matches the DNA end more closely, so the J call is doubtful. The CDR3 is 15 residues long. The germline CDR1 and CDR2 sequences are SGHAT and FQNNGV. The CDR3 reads CASTLGRLAGAEQYF. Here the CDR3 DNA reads TGTGCCAGCACCTTAGGTCGGCTAGCGGGAGCCGAGCAGTACTTC.

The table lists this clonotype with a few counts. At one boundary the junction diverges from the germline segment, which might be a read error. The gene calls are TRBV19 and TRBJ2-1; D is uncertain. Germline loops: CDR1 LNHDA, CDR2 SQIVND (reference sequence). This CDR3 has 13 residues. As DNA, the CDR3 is TGTGCCAGTAGTTCCCAGGTCGTGTATGAGCAGTTATTC. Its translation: CASSSQVVYEQLF.

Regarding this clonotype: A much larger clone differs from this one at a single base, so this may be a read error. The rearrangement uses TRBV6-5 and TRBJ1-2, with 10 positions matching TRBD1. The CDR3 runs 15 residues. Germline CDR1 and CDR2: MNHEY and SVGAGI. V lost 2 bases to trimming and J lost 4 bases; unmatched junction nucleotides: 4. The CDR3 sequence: CASSYLGQGCYGYTF. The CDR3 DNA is TGTGCCAGCAGTTACCTGGGACAGGGGTGCTATGGCTACACCTTC.

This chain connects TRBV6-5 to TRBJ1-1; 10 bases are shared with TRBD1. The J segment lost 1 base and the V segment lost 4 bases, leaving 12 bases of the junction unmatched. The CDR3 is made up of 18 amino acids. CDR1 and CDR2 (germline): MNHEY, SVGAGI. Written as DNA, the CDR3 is TGTGCCAGCAGTTCTATTGACAGGGGGCTATTAGGGAACACTGAAGCTTTCTTT. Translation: CASSSIDRGLLGNTEAFF.

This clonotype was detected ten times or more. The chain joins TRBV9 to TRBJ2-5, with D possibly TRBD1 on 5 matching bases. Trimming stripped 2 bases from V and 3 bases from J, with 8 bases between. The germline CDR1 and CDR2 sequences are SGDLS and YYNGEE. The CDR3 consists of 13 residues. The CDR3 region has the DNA TGTGCCAGCAGCGTGCAGGGAAAAGAGACCCAGTACTTC. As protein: CASSVQGKETQYF.

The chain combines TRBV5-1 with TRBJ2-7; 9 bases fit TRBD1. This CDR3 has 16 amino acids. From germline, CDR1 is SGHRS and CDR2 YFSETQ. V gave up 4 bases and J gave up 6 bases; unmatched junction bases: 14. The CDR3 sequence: CASSPTPGTGSIEQYF. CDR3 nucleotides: TGCGCCAGCAGCCCCACTCCCGGGACAGGGTCTATCGAGCAGTACTTC.

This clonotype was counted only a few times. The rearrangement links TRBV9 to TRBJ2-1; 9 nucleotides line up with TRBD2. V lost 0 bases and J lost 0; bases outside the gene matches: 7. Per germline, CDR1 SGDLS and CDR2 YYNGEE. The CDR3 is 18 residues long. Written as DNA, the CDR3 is TGTGCCAGCAGCGTAGGTTCTGCGGGGGGGCTCTCCTACAATGAGCAGTTCTTC. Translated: CASSVGSAGGLSYNEQFF.

The CDR3 here is CASSWSPGDNSPLHF. The CDR3 DNA follows: TGCGCCAGCAGCTGGAGCCCGGGCGATAATTCACCCCTCCACTTT. This sequence joins TRBV5-1 and TRBJ1-6; D is unresolved. Germline loops: CDR1 SGHRS, CDR2 YFSETQ. The V end lost 3 bases, the J end lost 5 bases, and 12 bases lay between the germline ends. CDR3 size: 15 residues.

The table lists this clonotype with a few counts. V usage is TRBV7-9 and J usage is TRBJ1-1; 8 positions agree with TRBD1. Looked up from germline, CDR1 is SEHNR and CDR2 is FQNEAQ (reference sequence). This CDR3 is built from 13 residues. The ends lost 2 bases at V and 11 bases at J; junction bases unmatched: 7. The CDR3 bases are TGTGCCAGCAGCTTAATGAAAGGACAGGGCGCTTTCTTT. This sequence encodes CASSLMKGQGAFF.

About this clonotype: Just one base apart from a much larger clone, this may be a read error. The chain's CDR3 is CASRQKAGGEYF. Here the CDR3 DNA reads TGTGCCAGCAGGCAGAAAGCGGGGGGGGAGTACTTC. The chain links TRBV7-2 to TRBJ2-5; 10 bases fit TRBD2. This CDR3 contains 12 residues. The ends lost 6 bases at V and 12 bases at J; junction bases unmatched: 7. CDR1 SGHTA and CDR2 FQGNSA come from the germline V gene.

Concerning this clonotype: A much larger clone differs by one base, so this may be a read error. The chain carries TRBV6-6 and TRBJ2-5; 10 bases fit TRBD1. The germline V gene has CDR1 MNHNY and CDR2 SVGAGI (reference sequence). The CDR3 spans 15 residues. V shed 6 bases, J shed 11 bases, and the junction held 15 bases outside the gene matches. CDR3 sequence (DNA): TGTGCCAGCAGGGCACCGGGACAGGGGATCAATGAGCAGTACTTC. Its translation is CASRAPGQGINEQYF.

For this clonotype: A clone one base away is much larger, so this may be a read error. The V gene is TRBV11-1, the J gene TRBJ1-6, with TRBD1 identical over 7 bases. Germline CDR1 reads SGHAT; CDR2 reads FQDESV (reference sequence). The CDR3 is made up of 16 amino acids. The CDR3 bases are TGTACCAGCAGCTTATTCCGGGACAGAGTTAATTCACCCCTCCACTTT. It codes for CTSSLFRDRVNSPLHF.

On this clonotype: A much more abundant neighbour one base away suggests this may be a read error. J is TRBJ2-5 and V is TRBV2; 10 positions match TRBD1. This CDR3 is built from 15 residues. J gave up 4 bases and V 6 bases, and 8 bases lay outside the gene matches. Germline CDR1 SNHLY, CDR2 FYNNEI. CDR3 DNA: TGTGCCAGCAGAAGACAGGGGGCACCGGCAGAGACCCAGTACTTC. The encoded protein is CASRRQGAPAETQYF.

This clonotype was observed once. The CDR3 nucleotides are TGTGCCAGCAGTTCCGGCAGGGGTGGATTGCCAGATACGCAGTATTTT. It translates to CASSSGRGGLPDTQYF. The chain is built from TRBV27 and TRBJ2-3; tentative D call: TRBD1 (6 bases). CDR1 and CDR2 from the germline V gene are MNHEY and SMNVEV (reference sequence). This CDR3 spans 16 amino acids. V was cut by 4 bases and J by 4 bases, with 18 bases left in between.

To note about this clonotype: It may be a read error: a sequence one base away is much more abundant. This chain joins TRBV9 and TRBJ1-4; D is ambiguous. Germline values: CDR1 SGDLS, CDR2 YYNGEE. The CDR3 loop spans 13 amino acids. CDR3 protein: CASSVDSNEELFF. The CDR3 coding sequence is TGTGCCAGCAGCGTAGACTCTAATGAAGAACTGTTTTTT. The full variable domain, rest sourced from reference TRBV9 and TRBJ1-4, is DSGVTQTPKHLITATGQRVTLRCSPRSGDLSVYWYQQSLDQGLQFLIQYYNGEERAKGNILERFSAQQFPDLHSELNLSSLELGDSALYFCASSVDSNEELFFGSGTQLSVL.

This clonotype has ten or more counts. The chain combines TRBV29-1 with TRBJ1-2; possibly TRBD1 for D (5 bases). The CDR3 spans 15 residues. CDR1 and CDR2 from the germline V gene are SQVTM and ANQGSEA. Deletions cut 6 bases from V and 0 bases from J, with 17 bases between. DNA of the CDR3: TGCAGCGTGCTGACAGTCGACCCATCTAACTATGGCTACACCTTC. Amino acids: CSVLTVDPSNYGYTF.

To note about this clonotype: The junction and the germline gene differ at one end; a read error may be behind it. The CDR3 loop reads CAGSLQNQETQYF. As DNA, the CDR3 is TGTGCCGGCAGCTTACAGAACCAAGAGACCCAGTACTTC. This rearrangement joins TRBV28 to TRBJ2-5; D uncertain. CDR1 and CDR2 (germline): MDHEN, SYDVKM. This CDR3 contains 13 residues.

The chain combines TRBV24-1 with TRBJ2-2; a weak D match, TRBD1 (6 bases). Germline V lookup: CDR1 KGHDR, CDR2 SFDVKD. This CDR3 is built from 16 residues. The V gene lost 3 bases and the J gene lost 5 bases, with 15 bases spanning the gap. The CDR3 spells CATSDAPGRGTGELFF. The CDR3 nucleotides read TGTGCCACCAGTGATGCCCCGGGCAGGGGTACCGGGGAGCTGTTTTTT.

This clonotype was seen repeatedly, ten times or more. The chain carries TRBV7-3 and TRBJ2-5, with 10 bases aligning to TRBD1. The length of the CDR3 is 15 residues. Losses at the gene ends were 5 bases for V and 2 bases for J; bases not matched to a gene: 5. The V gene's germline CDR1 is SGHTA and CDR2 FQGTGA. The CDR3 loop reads CASSLGQGTQETQYF. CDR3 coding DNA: TGTGCCAGCAGCCTGGGACAGGGGACGCAAGAGACCCAGTACTTC. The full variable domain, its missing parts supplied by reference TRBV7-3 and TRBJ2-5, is GAGVSQTPSNKVTEKGKYVELRCDPISGHTALYWYRQSLGQGPEFLIYFQGTGAADDSGLPNDRFFAVRPEGSVSTLKIQRTERGDSAVYLCASSLGQGTQETQYFGPGTRLLVL.

As DNA, the CDR3 is TGCAGTGCTCCCCCGGGGGGCAAAAACATTCAGTACTTC. Translated, it gives CSAPPGGKNIQYF. The V call is TRBV20-1, the J call TRBJ2-5; 7 positions agree with TRBD2. The J call may be wrong; the DNA end is better matched by TRBJ2-4. Germline CDR1 is DFQATT and CDR2 is SNEGSKA (reference sequence). The CDR3 spans 13 residues.

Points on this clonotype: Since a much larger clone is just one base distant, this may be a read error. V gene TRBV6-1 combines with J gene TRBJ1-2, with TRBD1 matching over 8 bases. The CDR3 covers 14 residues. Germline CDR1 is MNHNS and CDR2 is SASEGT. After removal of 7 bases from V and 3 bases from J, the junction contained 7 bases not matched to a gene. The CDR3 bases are TGTGCCAGCAAGCGACAGGGGACAGACTATGGCTACACCTTC. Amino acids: CASKRQGTDYGYTF.